This is a list of T cell receptor beta chains from one sample in a study of preoperative IRX-2 immunotherapy in early breast cancer. Data came from immunoSEQ multiplex PCR; TCRdb stores just in-frame clones and leaves some out. The profile shows fewer than 40,000 clones, roughly nine tenths of them singletons. This specimen was tumor tissue, taken after IRX-2 immunotherapy. Every receptor here comes from a human donor with breast cancer. Each CDR3 is given with its conserved first and last residue. Each record gives: V gene, D gene, CDR3 protein. A D gene is named only where the DNA matches it firmly.

V: TRBV29-1
D: -
CDR3: CSVDRGLRETQYF

V: TRBV6-8
D: TRBD1
CDR3: CASSESGGREQYF

V: TRBV6-8
D: TRBD1
CDR3: CAISPPRTGVGYTF

V: TRBV11-3
D: -
CDR3: CASSPWGASNGYTF

V: TRBV11-3
D: -
CDR3: CASSKRTDQETQYF

V: TRBV7-1
D: -
CDR3: CASSSLQGAKGAYLAKNIQYF

V: TRBV19
D: TRBD1
CDR3: CASAQGVDNSPLHF

V: TRBV14
D: -
CDR3: CASSRGVTQYF

V: TRBV28
D: TRBD1
CDR3: CASSLTGGKVGELFF

V: TRBV14
D: -
CDR3: CASSHLSAVGINEQYF

V: TRBV19
D: -
CDR3: CASTLITGPTLNTEAFF

V: TRBV15
D: -
CDR3: CATSRARDGANVLTF

V: TRBV4-1
D: -
CDR3: CASSQGDGTNSPLHF

V: TRBV19
D: TRBD1
CDR3: CASRDRGAPEAFF

V: TRBV19
D: -
CDR3: CASSNTVPPEAFF

V: TRBV28
D: TRBD1
CDR3: CATSYGTGWTQPQHF

V: TRBV11-3
D: TRBD1
CDR3: CASSLVLTGPDEKLFF

V: TRBV6-8
D: -
CDR3: CASSFIGFPGPQHF

V: TRBV6-8
D: -
CDR3: CASTGQGAGEQYF

V: TRBV12-5
D: -
CDR3: CASGLDSISGGGNQPQHF

V: TRBV7-1
D: -
CDR3: CASSLSAPGGGTDTQYF

V: TRBV18
D: TRBD1
CDR3: CASSRTGGYNEQFF

V: TRBV11-3
D: TRBD1
CDR3: CASSPRDRGTDTQYF

V: TRBV19
D: TRBD1
CDR3: CASSTGQGTSQPQHF

V: TRBV25-1
D: -
CDR3: CASSEPPGEGGAGNTIYF

V: TRBV22-1
D: -
CDR3: CASSVVGTGELFF

V: TRBV6-8
D: -
CDR3: CASSKQGFYGYTF

V: TRBV11-3
D: -
CDR3: CASSVGGGATYEQYF